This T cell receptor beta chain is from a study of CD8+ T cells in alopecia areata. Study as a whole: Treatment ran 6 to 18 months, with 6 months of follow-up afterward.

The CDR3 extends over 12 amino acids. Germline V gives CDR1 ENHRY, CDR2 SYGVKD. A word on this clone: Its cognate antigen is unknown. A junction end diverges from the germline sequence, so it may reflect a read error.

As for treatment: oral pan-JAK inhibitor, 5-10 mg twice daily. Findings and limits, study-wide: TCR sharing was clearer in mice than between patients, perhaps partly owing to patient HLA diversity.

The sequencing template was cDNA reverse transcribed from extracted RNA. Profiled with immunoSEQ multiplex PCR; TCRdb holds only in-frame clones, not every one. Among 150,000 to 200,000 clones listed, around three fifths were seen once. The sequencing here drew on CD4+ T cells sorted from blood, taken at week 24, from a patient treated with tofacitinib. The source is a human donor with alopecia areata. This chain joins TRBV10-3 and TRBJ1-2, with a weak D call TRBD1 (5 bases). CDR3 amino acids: CVISVQDYGYTF. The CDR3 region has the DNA TGTGTCATCAGTGTACAGGACTACGGCTACACCTTC.